The 18 T cell receptor beta chains given below trace back to one sample, sequenced in a study of post-analysis software for immune sequencing data. The antigens these receptors bind are not known. Study results and caveats: The five TRBV segments detected at higher frequency in patients than in controls included TRBV5-6, TRBV5-1 and TRBV20-1.

Researchers reported that TCR beta cDNA libraries carried unique molecular identifiers. From the PCR reads, TCRdb called clonotypes with MiXCR, one entry per CDR3 protein. The sample has fewer than 850,000 distinct CDR3 sequences, roughly 30% seen once; the top ten hold 0.5% to 0.6%. Material for sequencing was blood. Every receptor here comes from a girl between 10 and 17 years old with multiple sclerosis.

This clonotype was detected only a few times. At one boundary the junction diverges from the germline segment, which might be a read error. The chain joins TRBV20-1 to TRBJ2-5; 8 nucleotides agree with TRBD1. This CDR3 has 14 amino acids. Germline V CDR1 and CDR2: DFQATT, SNEGSKA (reference sequence). Written as DNA, the CDR3 is TGCAGTGTTAGAGGGGACAGGCCTCAAGAGACCCAGTACTTC. Encoded protein: CSVRGDRPQETQYF.

The J gene is TRBJ1-5, the V gene TRBV7-9, with TRBD1 matching 7 bases. Trimming took 5 bases from V and 3 from J; bases not matched to a gene: 4. This CDR3 region has 14 residues. Germline V gene data show CDR1 as SEHNR and CDR2 as FQNEAQ (reference sequence). Here the CDR3 reads CASSDRVDNQPQHF. CDR3 nucleotides: TGTGCCAGCAGCGACAGGGTTGACAATCAGCCCCAGCATTTT.

This chain uses TRBV9 with TRBJ1-3, with D maybe TRBD1 (5 bases). CDR3 size: 18 residues. Trimming stripped 2 bases from V and 7 bases from J, with 25 bases between. CDR1 and CDR2 from the germline V gene are SGDLS and YYNGEE. CDR3: CASSVRLGTAAGSNTIYF. The CDR3 region has the DNA TGTGCCAGCAGCGTTCGGCTTGGGACTGCCGCGGGGTCGAACACCATATATTTT.

This rearrangement joins TRBV19 to TRBJ2-1, with D tentatively TRBD1 or TRBD2 (5 bases each). V lost 7 bases and J lost 5, with 15 bases in between. The CDR3 extends over 14 amino acids. The V gene's germline CDR1 is LNHDA and CDR2 SQIVND (reference sequence). CDR3: CASNTGTGNNEQFF. The CDR3 DNA is TGTGCCAGTAATACCGGGACGGGCAACAATGAGCAGTTCTTC.

This clonotype was observed a handful of times. The rearrangement links TRBV29-1 to TRBJ1-2; 7 nucleotides align to TRBD1. Germline CDR1 and CDR2: SQVTM and ANQGSEA. V trimming: 0 bases; J trimming: 0 bases; junction bases outside the gene matches: 7. The CDR3 is made up of 16 amino acids. The CDR3 is CSVEDLKTGSNYGYTF. DNA for the CDR3: TGCAGCGTTGAAGATCTTAAGACAGGGTCTAACTATGGCTACACCTTC.

This clonotype was picked up one time. The chain's CDR3 is CASSLGSSGRTDTQYF. The CDR3 coding sequence is TGTGCCAGCAGTTTAGGGTCTAGCGGGAGAACAGATACGCAGTATTTT. V gene TRBV27 combines with J gene TRBJ2-3, with 10 bases that match TRBD2. V gave up 2 bases and J gave up 3 bases; unmatched junction bases: 5. Per germline, CDR1 MNHEY and CDR2 SMNVEV (reference sequence). CDR3 length: 16 residues.

This clonotype showed up many times. This rearrangement joins TRBV7-2 to TRBJ2-5; TRBD1 matches at 7 bases. Germline-derived CDR1 and CDR2 are SGHTA and FQGNSA. The ends lost 7 bases at V and 0 bases at J; junction bases unmatched: 8. This CDR3 comprises 15 residues. The CDR3 DNA reads TGTGCCAGCAACCCTGAGGGACAGTACCAAGAGACCCAGTACTTC. It is translated as CASNPEGQYQETQYF.

This clonotype was recorded a few times. The CDR3 DNA is TGTGCCAGCAGCTACTGGACTAGCGAAGAGACCCAGTACTTC. Residues: CASSYWTSEETQYF. The chain has TRBV7-9 and TRBJ2-5; TRBD2 matches 9 bases. The CDR3 is 14 residues long. V dropped 4 bases and J dropped 3; count of bases not matched to a gene: 3. CDR1 and CDR2 from the germline V gene are SEHNR and FQNEAQ (reference sequence).

This clonotype has just a few counts. The rearrangement uses TRBV14 and TRBJ1-6; 8 bases line up with TRBD1. CDR1 is SGHDN and CDR2 is FVKESK in the germline V gene. V shed 4 bases, J shed 10 bases, and the junction held 6 bases outside the gene matches. CDR3 size: 14 residues. The chain's CDR3 is CASSPDRGGSPLHF. The DNA for the CDR3 is TGTGCCAGCAGCCCTGACAGGGGTGGATCACCCCTCCACTTT. Filled out from reference TRBV14 and TRBJ1-6, the complete variable domain reads EAGVTQFPSHSVIEKGQTVTLRCDPISGHDNLYWYRRVMGKEIKFLLHFVKESKQDESGMPNNRFLAERTGGTYSTLKVQPAELEDSGVYFCASSPDRGGSPLHFGNGTRLTVT.

This chain uses TRBV6-6 with TRBJ1-2, with D uncertain. Germline loops: CDR1 MNHNY, CDR2 SVGAGI (reference sequence). The CDR3 consists of 12 residues. Trimming left V 7 bases short and J 0 bases short, with 6 bases between. The CDR3 DNA reads TGTGCCAGCACAAGCGCTAACTATGGCTACACCTTC. Translating gives CASTSANYGYTF.

This clonotype occurred many times. The genes are TRBV7-2 and TRBJ1-1, with D unclear. This CDR3 is 14 amino acids long. Germline values: CDR1 SGHTA, CDR2 FQGNSA. Trimming stripped 5 bases from V and 0 bases from J, with 10 bases between. This CDR3 is CASSVDGLNTEAFF. DNA for the CDR3: TGTGCCAGCAGCGTGGACGGTCTGAACACTGAAGCTTTCTTT.

A word on this clonotype: Compared with germline, one end of the junction differs, possibly owing to a read error. V is TRBV12-3 or TRBV12-4 and J is TRBJ2-1, with TRBD2 matching 10 bases. The CDR3 sequence is 15 residues long. CDR3 in DNA: TGTGTCAGCAGTCTGGGGACTAGCGTGGGCAATGAGCAGTTCTTC. It is translated as CVSSLGTSVGNEQFF.

The rearrangement uses TRBV7-2 and TRBJ1-6; 12 bases match TRBD1. The CDR3 is 16 amino acids. Germline loops: CDR1 SGHTA, CDR2 FQGNSA. V dropped 4 bases and J dropped 10; count of bases not matched to a gene: 8. CDR3 coding DNA: TGTGCCAGCAGCTCCCTCGGGGGACAGGGGGCCTCACCCCTCCACTTT. Its translation is CASSSLGGQGASPLHF.

In its sample, this clonotype was seen a few times. The V and J genes are TRBV28 and TRBJ2-1, with 7 positions matching TRBD2. Germline-derived CDR1 and CDR2 are MDHEN and SYDVKM. There are 16 residues in the CDR3. Trimming removed 4 bases from V and 7 bases from J; junction bases left unmatched: 13. In DNA form, the CDR3 reads TGTGCCAGCAGTTCCCCCGGCGGGAGCCTTATTAATGAGCAGTTCTTC. Protein product: CASSSPGGSLINEQFF. Full variable domain (outside the CDR3, taken from reference TRBV28 and TRBJ2-1): DVKVTQSSRYLVKRTGEKVFLECVQDMDHENMFWYRQDPGLGLRLIYFSYDVKMKEKGDIPEGYSVSREKKERFSLILESASTNQTSMYLCASSSPGGSLINEQFFGPGTRLTVL.

The CDR3 sequence: CATSDSQGPYEQYF. CDR3 coding DNA: TGTGCCACCAGTGATTCCCAGGGACCTTACGAGCAGTACTTC. The chain carries TRBV24-1 and TRBJ2-7; D may match TRBD1 or TRBD2 (5 bases each). V was cut by 2 bases and J by 4 bases, with 11 bases left in between. The germline V gene has CDR1 KGHDR and CDR2 SFDVKD. CDR3 length: 14 residues.

V usage is TRBV29-1 and J usage is TRBJ1-5; possibly TRBD1 for D (6 bases). V was pared by 3 bases and J by 2 bases, with 11 bases between. Germline CDR1 and CDR2: SQVTM and ANQGSEA. The CDR3 is 14 amino acids. In nucleotides, the CDR3 is TGCAGCGTTGAGGAGGGGGAAGGCAATCAGCCCCAGCATTTT. The encoded protein is CSVEEGEGNQPQHF.

The CDR3 here is CASSVAAGNTGELFF. The CDR3 nucleotides read TGTGCCAGCAGCGTAGCGGCAGGAAACACCGGGGAGCTGTTTTTT. The chain couples TRBV9 to TRBJ2-2; D ambiguous. The germline V and J ends were trimmed by 0 bases and 2 bases, with 8 bases remaining between them. The CDR3 has 15 residues. From germline, CDR1 is SGDLS and CDR2 YYNGEE.

This chain links TRBV20-1 with TRBJ1-2, with D unclear. Germline-derived CDR1 and CDR2 are DFQATT and SNEGSKA (reference sequence). Trimming removed 5 bases at V and 4 bases at J, with 11 bases between. The CDR3 loop spans 12 amino acids. CDR3 sequence (DNA): TGCAGTGCTGCTGGCCTGGGCTATGGCTACACCTTC. Translated, it gives CSAAGLGYGYTF.